This TCR beta chain appears in the sequencing data of a study of blood T cell repertoires in COVID-19. Whole-study context: Acute and convalescent COVID-19 samples came from the United States, Italy and Spain.

In the original workflow: Estimation of nucleated cell counts relied on the amplification of reference gene primers. Produced via immunoSEQ multiplex PCR; TCRdb's table is partial and in-frame only. The DNA was the basis for D and trimming; V, J and clone size are from that table. Seen here are fewer than 200,000 clones, around 79% observed once, and the top ten hold around 8.1%. Germline-derived CDR1 and CDR2 are SGHAT and FQNNGV. V dropped 1 base and J dropped 1 base, with 16 bases sitting between them. This CDR3 comprises 17 residues. This clone showed up just once. This TCR was sampled from a woman aged 55 to 70 with COVID-19, enrolled during active disease. V usage is TRBV11-2 and J usage is TRBJ2-5; possibly TRBD1 for D (5 bases). Sequences were obtained from peripheral blood. Here the CDR3 reads CASSLGSQGGPQETQYF. Written as DNA, the CDR3 is TGTGCCAGCAGCTTAGGCAGTCAGGGTGGTCCCCAAGAGACCCAGTACTTC. Full variable domain (outside the CDR3, taken from reference TRBV11-2 and TRBJ2-5): EAGVAQSPRYKIIEKRQSVAFWCNPISGHATLYWYQQILGQGPKLLIQFQNNGVVDDSQLPKDRFSAERLKGVDSTLKIQPAKLEDSAVYLCASSLGSQGGPQETQYFGPGTRLLVL.